Detailed here is one TCR beta chain. Its target is unknown. The CDR3 length is 14 residues. With V trimmed by 7 bases and J by 5 bases, 10 bases remained unmatched. Per germline, CDR1 LNHDA and CDR2 SQIVND (reference sequence). The sample belongs to a study of graft-versus-host responses after intestinal transplantation. The overall study: Tacrolimus and steroids were given for 2 to 4 years to all recipients after anti-thymocyte globulin induction. Points from the study as a whole: Recipient marrow contained GvH clones, some of which appeared first in ileum or blood. Clonal ratios of graft-versus-host to host-versus-graft in allografts were high for patients exhibiting graft-donor T cell macrochimerism.

Sequenced by immunoSEQ multiplex PCR; TCRdb stores in-frame clones only, minus some. The sample gives about 88,000 clones, 85% to 95% of which show up once; over 0.15% is in the top ten. The starting material was unstimulated CD4+ T cells sorted from spleen or lymph node cells, obtained before transplant. This rearrangement joins TRBV19 to TRBJ1-1, with 7 bases identical to TRBD1. This TCR derives from a human donor who was the organ donor for an intestinal transplant. The chain's CDR3 is CASTRGARTTEAFF. Here the CDR3 DNA reads TGTGCCAGTACCAGGGGGGCCCGAACGACTGAAGCTTTCTTT.